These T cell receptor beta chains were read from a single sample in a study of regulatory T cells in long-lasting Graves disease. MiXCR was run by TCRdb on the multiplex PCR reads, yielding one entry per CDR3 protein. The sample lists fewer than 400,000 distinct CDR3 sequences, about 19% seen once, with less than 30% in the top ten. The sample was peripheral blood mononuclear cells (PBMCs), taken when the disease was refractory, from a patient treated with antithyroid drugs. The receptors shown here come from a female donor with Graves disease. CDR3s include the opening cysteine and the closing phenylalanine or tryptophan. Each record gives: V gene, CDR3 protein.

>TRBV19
CASSIRGEESYGYTF
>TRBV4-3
CASSPGRGQAYEQYF
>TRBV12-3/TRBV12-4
CASSRDFQPYEQYF
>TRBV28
CASSPRRGSGGNGETQYF
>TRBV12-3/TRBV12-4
CASTMGATNEKLFF
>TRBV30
CAWSRGGVGYEQYF
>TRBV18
CASSRTRDRSSYEQYF
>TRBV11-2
CASSLDLSNTQYF
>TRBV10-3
CAIRDDTRGDEKLFF
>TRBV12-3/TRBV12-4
CASSPRTGSNEKLFF
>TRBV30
CAWSVRQGYGYTF
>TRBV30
CAWSVGQGYEQYF
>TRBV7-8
CASSPRTLRDEQYF